This T cell receptor beta chain was observed in a study of Graves' ophthalmopathy and Graves' hyperthyroidism (dated by TCRdb to the late 2010s). Background on the whole study: Peripheral blood samples were taken at the time of initial diagnosis, before any treatment was given. The study used TCR beta repertoire signatures to distinguish Graves' ophthalmopathy from Graves' hyperthyroidism and to predict progression to ophthalmopathy. To explore V-J signatures that distinguish ophthalmopathy from hyperthyroidism, a discovery set of roughly 98 patients was enrolled, made up of more than 40 with ophthalmopathy and some 56 with stable hyperthyroidism. For independent validation, a separate cohort was made up of roughly 19 hyperthyroidism patients plus 17 patients who later progressed from hyperthyroidism to ophthalmopathy. Following sampling, methimazole starting at 30 mg daily was administered to hyperthyroidism patients, and high-dose intravenous methylprednisolone was administered to ophthalmopathy patients. In total, approximately 140 blood samples were TCR-sequenced: 40 to 45 ophthalmopathy, about 75 hyperthyroidism and some 17 hyperthyroidism-to-ophthalmopathy patients. In about six hyperthyroidism patients, T-cell repertoires of thyroid tissue and blood were compared. General conclusions and limits of the study: In validation, the model predicted ophthalmopathy progression with about 71% sensitivity and roughly 72% specificity; some 13 predicted patients were CT-confirmed with GO in a median of about 6.2 months. Most expanded thyroid clonotypes with frequency above 0.001 were also detected in blood, suggesting blood repertoires may reflect the thyroid immune response. In cross-validation, the 13-signature model distinguished ophthalmopathy from stable hyperthyroidism with more than 85% sensitivity and around 81% specificity, while in the test set the corresponding values were about 79% and 69%. Sample size was not statistically predetermined, and group allocation was not concealed from the investigators.

Hyperthyroidism was considered stable if no progression to ophthalmopathy occurred within 18 months of follow-up. Hyperthyroidism patients were newly diagnosed, with disease duration under 2 months, and aged 18 to 65 years. Patients with other autoimmune diseases, uncontrolled infections, pregnancy or lactation were excluded from the study. Clinical symptoms, serum thyroxine, TRAb, thyroid ultrasound and orbital computed tomography formed the basis of the diagnosis. PBMCs were isolated from 10 ml of fresh peripheral blood by Ficoll-Paque density gradient centrifugation. Trizol reagent was used to extract the total RNA, and its quality was then checked on an Agilent 2100 Bioanalyzer. As for this clonotype: Which antigen it targets is not known. The conserved phenylalanine or tryptophan is not found at the CDR3 terminus, so this likely reflects a read error. The DNA is omitted, as the CDR3 cannot be located on it reliably, and the CDR3 follows TCRdb's listing.

TCR beta CDR3 regions were amplified from RNA transcripts for repertoire sequencing. A first-round RT-PCR used HTBI primers with the Qiagen OneStep RT-PCR kit, followed by a second-round multiplex PCR, size selection and purification. Sequencing of the libraries was carried out on an Illumina HiSeq2000 in paired-end mode with 100 bp reads. The published analysis was carried out like this. SOAPnuke was used for read processing, and reads with adapters, uncalled bases, a mean Phred below 15, or no exact constant-primer or identifier match were discarded. High-quality paired reads were merged with COPE v1.2.5. Each unique nucleotide sequence was treated as a clonotype, and MiTCR v1.1 was used to align the clonotypes to the IMGT TRB V, D and J references. The analysis was limited to V-J combinations with a frequency above 0.0001, which together covered roughly 99% of repertoires. A TCR clonal expansion and chaos score per V-J combination was defined as the ratio of F50 clonal expansion to chaos observed in the TCRdist matrix. Welch's t-statistics and random forest were used to narrow the features down to 13 V-J combinations, which were then fed into a naive Bayes classifier. The similarity between thyroid and blood repertoires was quantified using the Morisita-Horn index. TCRdb itself trimmed the public reads at Q25 with fastp, ran MiXCR and retained productive beta chains. For every CDR3 protein sequence, its rows merge into one entry that carries the most common genes and DNA. It is TCRdb's table, rather than the study itself, that gives the V and J calls and clone size. The sample records about 370,000 distinct CDR3 sequences, about 15% of which are singletons. 2% to 2.5% of the sample lies in the top ten.

CDR1 and CDR2 (LGHNT, FRNRAP) derive from the germline V gene. With termini counted, the CDR3 has 18 amino acids. Here the chain combines TRBV12-5 and TRBJ2-2; TRBD1, the table's D call, was not compared with the DNA. The TCR sequence derives from an adult woman with stable Graves' hyperthyroidism. Sequencing used peripheral blood. The CDR3 region reads CASGSPSGGHFLTGELWL.